This record looks at one TCR beta chain sequence and its context. Seattle cases were enrolled at active infection and followed longitudinally. The sample belongs to a study of blood T cell repertoires in COVID-19. Trimming pared 1 base from V and 4 bases from J, leaving 18 bases between. The CDR3 is made up of 17 amino acids. The V gene's germline CDR1 is SEHNR and CDR2 FQNEAQ (reference sequence). In the authors' workflow: Amplification with reference gene primers provided the estimates of nucleated cell counts. Generated by immunoSEQ multiplex PCR, the TCRdb table keeps only in-frame clones and is missing some. The DNA gave D and trimming, while V, J and clone size come from that table. The repertoire holds roughly 500,000 clones, with 89% as singletons.

The specimen sequenced was peripheral blood. The sequence came from a man younger than 35 with COVID-19, enrolled during active disease. This chain joins TRBV7-9 and TRBJ2-3; D might be TRBD2 (7 bases). The CDR3, as DNA: TGTGCCAGCAGCTTAGGTTTAGGGGGGGGCCTTCCAGATACGCAGTATTTT. It encodes CASSLGLGGGLPDTQYF.